These 6 T cell receptor beta chains share one sample of origin, sequenced in a study of blood T cell repertoires in COVID-19. Data came from immunoSEQ multiplex PCR; TCRdb stores just in-frame clones and leaves some out. The profile shows approximately 340,000 clones, 90% to 95% of them singletons. The sequencing sample was made of PBMCs or T cells enriched from blood (not recorded which). Receptor source: a woman aged 40-49 years who had been exposed to COVID-19.

The rearrangement uses TRBV12-3 or TRBV12-4 and TRBJ1-2; weak D call: TRBD1 (6 bases). The ends were cut back, 5 bases at V and 4 bases at J, with 11 bases in the middle. The CDR3 is made up of 13 amino acids. The CDR3 spells CASSTGPSYGYTF. In nucleotides, the CDR3 is TGTGCCAGCAGTACAGGGCCAAGCTATGGCTACACCTTC.

The chain combines TRBV30 with TRBJ1-2; 8 positions agree with TRBD1. There are 13 residues in the CDR3. In germline, CDR1 is GTSNPN, CDR2 SVGIG (reference sequence). The V and J ends lost 4 bases and 1 base, in that order; junction bases with no gene match: 2. CDR3 coding DNA: TGTGCCTGGACAACAGGGGGTAACTATGGCTACACCTTC. This translates into CAWTTGGNYGYTF.

The chain combines TRBV7-8 with TRBJ1-5; possibly TRBD1 for D (6 bases). Per the germline V gene, CDR1 is SGHVS and CDR2 is FQNEAQ. V shed 5 bases and J shed 4 bases, with 15 bases lying between them. The CDR3 contains 15 residues. In DNA form, the CDR3 reads TGTGCCAGCAGCCGAAAGACTACAGGGAATCAGCCCCAGCATTTT. Its protein is CASSRKTTGNQPQHF.

This clone came up once. The chain uses TRBV18 and TRBJ1-6, with 7 bases aligning to TRBD1. The CDR3 length is 14 residues. The germline gives CDR1 KGHSH, CDR2 LQKENI. With 6 bases clipped from V and 6 bases from J, the junction kept 5 bases outside the gene matches. The CDR3 nucleotides read TGTGCCAGCTCGTCAGGGACAGTTAATTCACCCCTCCACTTT. This translates into CASSSGTVNSPLHF.

The sample holds one count of this clone. The J gene is TRBJ1-2, the V gene TRBV12-3 or TRBV12-4; D unclear. The CDR3 has 13 amino acids. V lost 11 bases to trimming and J lost 5 bases, with 18 bases between them. CDR3 loop: CAGKARGRYGYTF. CDR3 in DNA: TGTGCCGGAAAAGCGCGGGGTAGATATGGCTACACCTTC.

This chain links TRBV27 with TRBJ1-2, with D maybe TRBD1 (6 bases). The CDR3 runs to 16 residues. Looked up from germline, CDR1 is MNHEY and CDR2 is SMNVEV (reference sequence). Trimming removed 5 bases at V and 0 bases at J, with 16 bases between. CDR3 coding DNA: TGTGCCAGCAGTCCCGTAGTGGGGGCTTCTAACTATGGCTACACCTTC. It yields the protein CASSPVVGASNYGYTF.